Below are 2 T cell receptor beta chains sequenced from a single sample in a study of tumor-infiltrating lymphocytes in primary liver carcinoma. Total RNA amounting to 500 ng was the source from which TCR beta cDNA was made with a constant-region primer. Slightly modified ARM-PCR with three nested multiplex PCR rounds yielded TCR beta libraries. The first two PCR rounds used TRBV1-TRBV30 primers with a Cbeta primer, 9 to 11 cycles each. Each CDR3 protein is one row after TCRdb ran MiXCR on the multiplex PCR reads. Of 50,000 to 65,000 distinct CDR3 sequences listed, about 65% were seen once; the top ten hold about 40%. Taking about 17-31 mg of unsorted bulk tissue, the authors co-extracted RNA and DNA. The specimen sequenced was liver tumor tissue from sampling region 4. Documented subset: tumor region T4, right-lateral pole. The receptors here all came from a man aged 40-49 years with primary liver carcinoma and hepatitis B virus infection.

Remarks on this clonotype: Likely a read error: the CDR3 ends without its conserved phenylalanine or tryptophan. CDR3 in amino acids: CASGGAGPDTQYL. The CDR3 DNA follows: TGCGCCAGCGGAGGAGCAGGGCCAGATACGCAGTATCTT. This chain connects TRBV5-1 to TRBJ2-3; D may be TRBD1 or TRBD2 (5 bases each). The germline CDR1 and CDR2 sequences are SGHRS and YFSETQ. The CDR3 consists of 13 residues. Trimming cost V 7 bases and J 4 bases, with 13 bases left between them.

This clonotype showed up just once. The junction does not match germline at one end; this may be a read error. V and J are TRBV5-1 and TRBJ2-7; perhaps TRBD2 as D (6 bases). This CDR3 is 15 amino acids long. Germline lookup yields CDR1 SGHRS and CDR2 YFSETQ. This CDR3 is CASSLTSRSSYEQNF. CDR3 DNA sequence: TGCGCCAGCAGCCTTACTAGCAGGAGCTCCTACGAGCAGAACTTC.